A selection of T cell receptor beta chains follows, all from one sample in a study of OX40 agonist ivuxolimab in advanced cancers. Profiling relied on immunoSEQ multiplex PCR, and the TCRdb table lists in-frame clones only, not all of them. Among more than 45,000 clones listed, approximately 90% were seen once. Specimen: CD4+ or CD8+ T cells sorted from blood, collected in a trial of the OX40 agonist ivuxolimab. The source is an adult with an advanced solid tumor such as melanoma, head and neck, liver or kidney cancer. CDR3s include the opening cysteine and the closing phenylalanine or tryptophan. D genes are given only for firm matches. A row's size may be missing; if present it is once, few, many or a size class.

j_call v_call clone_size d_call cdr3_aa cdr3_nt
TRBJ2-2 TRBV19 - TRBD1 CASSITGQGAGELFF TGTGCCAGTAGTATAACGGGACAGGGGGCCGGGGAGCTGTTTTTT
TRBJ1-1 TRBV29-1 once - CSVETGTEAFF TGCAGCGTTGAAACAGGGACTGAAGCTTTCTTT
TRBJ2-1 TRBV28 - - CASSLLGIEQFF TGTGCCAGCAGTTTATTAGGAATTGAGCAGTTCTTC
TRBJ2-6 TRBV4-1 - - CASSQAAAGANVLTF TGCGCCAGCAGCCAAGCCGCGGCCGGGGCCAACGTCCTGACTTTC
TRBJ2-1 TRBV7-3 - TRBD1 CASSLGDRAYNEQFF TGTGCCAGCAGCTTGGGAGACAGGGCCTACAATGAGCAGTTCTTC
TRBJ1-1 TRBV4-3 - - CASSQSGNTEAFF TGCGCCAGCAGCCAATCAGGAAACACTGAAGCTTTCTTT
TRBJ2-1 TRBV4-3 - TRBD2 CASSLSPPSGGWDEQFF TGCGCCAGCAGCCTCAGCCCCCCTAGCGGGGGGTGGGATGAGCAGTTCTTC
TRBJ2-1 TRBV6-1 - TRBD1 CASKRKTGGNEQFF TGTGCCAGCAAGCGTAAAACAGGGGGGAATGAGCAGTTCTTC
TRBJ2-3 TRBV6-5 - TRBD1 CASSYSTGGLDTQYF TGTGCCAGCAGTTACTCGACAGGGGGGCTTGATACGCAGTATTTT
TRBJ1-6 TRBV11-2 - - CASSLGIGSPLHF TGTGCCAGCAGCTTAGGGATCGGGTCACCCCTCCACTTT
TRBJ2-7 TRBV27 - - CASRLGPGQLGASLDKQYF TGTGCCAGCAGGCTTGGTCCCGGGCAGCTGGGAGCCTCCCTAGATAAGCAGTACTTC
TRBJ2-7 TRBV5-1 - TRBD2 CASSFGTSGGTRGYEQYF TGCGCCAGCAGCTTTGGGACTAGCGGGGGTACGCGGGGCTACGAGCAGTACTTC
TRBJ1-2 TRBV15 - - CATSRVITGYGYTF TGTGCCACCAGCAGAGTAATTACTGGTTATGGCTACACCTTC
TRBJ2-7 TRBV7-2 - - CASTGAITYEQYF TGTGCCAGCACCGGGGCCATTACCTACGAGCAGTACTTC
TRBJ2-3 TRBV7-3 - - CASSLKYGPEGDTQYF TGTGCCAGCAGCTTAAAGTACGGGCCTGAGGGAGATACGCAGTATTTT
TRBJ1-3 TRBV28 - - CASSLAGGGNTIYF TGTGCCAGCAGTCTAGCGGGGGGTGGAAACACCATATATTTT
TRBJ1-2 TRBV25-1 - - CASRGGYGYTF TGTGCCAGCAGAGGTGGATATGGCTACACCTTC
TRBJ2-7 TRBV5-6 - - CASSHTDSYEQYF TGTGCCAGCAGCCACACGGATTCCTACGAGCAGTACTTC
TRBJ1-2 TRBV7-2 - TRBD1 CASTLGPEGAGNGYTF TGTGCCAGCACCTTGGGGCCGGAGGGGGCGGGGAATGGCTACACCTTC
TRBJ2-2 TRBV6-1 - - CASSEFIRGELFF TGTGCCAGCAGTGAATTTATTAGGGGGGAGCTGTTTTTT
TRBJ2-7 TRBV7-9 - TRBD1 CASSSPGQGSSYEQYF TGTGCCAGCAGCTCGCCGGGACAGGGGAGCTCCTACGAGCAGTACTTC
TRBJ1-1 TRBV7-9 - - CASSLDRGMNTEAFF TGTGCCAGCAGCTTAGATAGGGGGATGAACACTGAAGCTTTCTTT
TRBJ1-1 TRBV7-3 - TRBD1 CASSFDRGAEAFF TGTGCCAGCAGCTTCGACAGGGGGGCTGAAGCTTTCTTT
TRBJ2-6 TRBV19 - - CASHGGANVLTF TGTGCCAGCCACGGTGGGGCCAACGTCCTGACTTTC
TRBJ1-2 TRBV7-9 - - CASSLAGYGYTF TGTGCCAGCAGCTTGGCAGGGTATGGCTACACCTTC
TRBJ2-7 TRBV4-3 - TRBD1 CASSQAGTGIHEQYF TGCGCCAGCAGCCAAGCCGGGACAGGGATCCACGAGCAGTACTTC
TRBJ2-1 TRBV20-1 - - CSALENNEQFF TGCAGTGCACTAGAAAACAATGAGCAGTTCTTC
TRBJ1-2 TRBV19 - - CASSAIPGDDYGYTF TGTGCCAGTAGCGCAATCCCAGGGGACGACTATGGCTACACCTTC
TRBJ2-7 TRBV27 - TRBD1 CASSPYDRGTPYEQYF TGTGCCAGCAGTCCTTATGACAGGGGAACCCCCTACGAGCAGTACTTC
TRBJ2-7 TRBV7-2 once - CASSRAPSYEQYF TGTGCCAGCAGCCGGGCCCCCAGCTACGAGCAGTACTTC
TRBJ2-3 TRBV11-2 - - CASSLFRGSDTQYF TGTGCCAGCAGCTTATTTCGTGGGTCAGATACGCAGTATTTT
TRBJ1-2 TRBV6-6 - - CASSYSPRGEGGYTF TGTGCCAGCAGTTACTCCCCCAGGGGTGAGGGGGGCTACACCTTC
TRBJ2-7 TRBV5-4 - - CASSFGTSEQYF TGTGCCAGCAGCTTCGGGACGTCCGAGCAGTACTTC